One and the same sample provided the 16 T cell receptor beta chains below, sequenced in a study of a mutant IDH1 vaccine in newly diagnosed glioma. No antigen has been identified for these receptors. Sequencing was performed with immunoSEQ multiplex PCR; in TCRdb, only in-frame clones are kept and a portion is missing. Altogether over 40,000 clones are present, under 80% being singletons, with the ten largest covering around 6.9%. The sample's time point: week 23, last vaccination. Topical imiquimod accompanied each vaccine dose, which consisted of 300 ug of mutant IDH1 20-mer peptide. The sample consisted of PBMCs, taken from a glioma patient whose treatment included an IDH1 peptide vaccine. The receptor set was obtained from a woman aged 40 to 55 with glioma. Some clones in this sample may be carry-over from other donors' samples.

Turning to this clone: Additional DNA sequences in this sample encode the identical CDR3. V usage is TRBV19 and J usage is TRBJ1-1; no firm D call. Germline V gene lookup returns CDR1 LNHDA and CDR2 SQIVND (reference sequence). The CDR3 spans 13 residues. V was trimmed by 3 bases and J by 1 base, leaving 6 bases between them. The CDR3 reads CASSIGGNTEAFF. CDR3 nucleotides: TGTGCCAGTAGTATCGGCGGGAACACTGAAGCTTTCTTT.

The chain recombines TRBV9 with TRBJ2-5, with 7 bases fitting TRBD2. In germline, CDR1 is SGDLS, CDR2 YYNGEE. CDR3 length: 15 amino acids. J was trimmed by 5 bases and V by 3 bases; bases with no gene match: 10. CDR3 protein: CASSDNGGLMETQYF. The DNA of the CDR3 is TGTGCCAGCAGCGATAACGGGGGGTTGATGGAGACCCAGTACTTC.

This chain uses TRBV29-1 with TRBJ2-3; TRBD2 might be the D (6 bases). With 2 bases removed from V and 0 bases from J, the gap between germline ends came to 9 bases. This CDR3 has 14 residues. CDR1 is SQVTM, CDR2 ANQGSEA, per germline. This CDR3 is CSVERGTSTDTQYF. CDR3 bases: TGCAGCGTTGAACGCGGGACTAGCACAGATACGCAGTATTTT.

V usage is TRBV2 and J usage is TRBJ1-2; D may be TRBD1 (5 bases). The CDR3 is 12 residues long. Germline assignment: CDR1 SNHLY and CDR2 FYNNEI. The CDR3 nucleotides are TGTGGGCTCAGCGGGGGAGCGGCTGGCTACACCTTC. Protein product: CGLSGGAAGYTF. Supplemented by reference TRBV2 and TRBJ1-2, the full variable domain reads EPEVTQTPSHQVTQMGQEVILRCVPISNHLYFYWYRQILGQKVEFLVSFYNNEISEKSEIFDDQFSVERPDGSNFTLKIRSTKLEDSAMYFCGLSGGAAGYTFGSGTRLTVV.

V usage is TRBV2 and J usage is TRBJ1-4, with TRBD1 identical over 10 bases. The CDR3 is 12 amino acids. The trim removed 9 bases at V and 5 bases at J, leaving 0 bases unmatched. CDR1 and CDR2 from the germline V gene are SNHLY and FYNNEI. This CDR3 reads CARGQGNEKLFF. The CDR3 DNA reads as TGTGCCAGGGGACAGGGGAATGAAAAACTGTTTTTT.

The chain couples TRBV28 to TRBJ2-4; D remains unclear. The CDR3 has 15 amino acids. Germline V gene data show CDR1 as MDHEN and CDR2 as SYDVKM. V was pared by 2 bases and J by 0 bases, with 8 bases between. The CDR3 here is CASSLGGLAKNIQYF. In nucleotides, the CDR3 is TGTGCCAGCAGTTTAGGTGGTCTAGCCAAAAACATTCAGTACTTC.

This clone occurred once. V usage is TRBV14 and J usage is TRBJ1-2, with D hard to call. The CDR3 contains 19 residues. Germline CDR1 SGHDN, CDR2 FVKESK. Trimming removed 2 bases at V and 4 bases at J, with 26 bases between. The DNA of the CDR3 is TGTGCCAGCAGCCAAAAGGCCGCTCGGCAGCGCAGCCCTACCTATGGCTACACCTTC. It translates to CASSQKAARQRSPTYGYTF.

The V call is TRBV9, the J call TRBJ1-5; possibly TRBD1 for D (5 bases). The CDR3 loop spans 15 amino acids. With 2 bases removed from V and 4 bases from J, the gap between germline ends came to 13 bases. Germline assignment: CDR1 SGDLS and CDR2 YYNGEE. The CDR3 loop is CASSVNPEGNQPQHF. DNA of the CDR3: TGTGCCAGCAGCGTCAACCCCGAGGGGAATCAGCCCCAGCATTTT.

The chain joins TRBV5-5 to TRBJ1-5, with 8 positions matching TRBD1. After removal of 1 base from V and 6 bases from J, the junction contained 6 bases not matched to a gene. Germline CDR1 reads SGHKS; CDR2 reads YYEKEE (reference sequence). The CDR3 length is 15 residues. This CDR3 is CASSLTQGGGQPQHF. The CDR3 bases are TGTGCCAGCAGCTTGACACAGGGGGGCGGTCAGCCCCAGCATTTT. Full variable domain (remainder filled in from reference TRBV5-5 and TRBJ1-5): DAGVTQSPTHLIKTRGQQVTLRCSPISGHKSVSWYQQVLGQGPQFIFQYYEKEERGRGNFPDRFSARQFPNYSSELNVNALLLGDSALYLCASSLTQGGGQPQHFGDGTRLSIL.

The chain links TRBV29-1 to TRBJ2-5; possible D gene TRBD2, 5 bases. The closer fit of TRBJ2-7 to the DNA end suggests the J call may be wrong. The CDR3 runs to 12 residues. Germline V gives CDR1 SQVTM, CDR2 ANQGSEA. Here the CDR3 reads CSVGEGSYEQYF. The CDR3 DNA follows: TGCAGCGTTGGAGAGGGCTCCTACGAGCAGTACTTC.

V is TRBV7-2 and J is TRBJ2-7; D gene ambiguous. Trimming took 5 bases from V and 1 from J, leaving 15 bases between them. CDR3 length equals 15 residues. The germline V gene encodes CDR1 SGHTA and CDR2 FQGNSA. Written as DNA, the CDR3 is TGTGCCAGCAGCCTACCCGGACGGCCGTCCTACGAGCAGTACTTC. Amino acids: CASSLPGRPSYEQYF.

The chain recombines TRBV7-8 with TRBJ2-7; TRBD2 aligns across 9 bases. The length of the CDR3 is 14 residues. V was pared by 6 bases and J by 0 bases, with 3 bases of the junction left unmatched. The germline CDR1 and CDR2 sequences are SGHVS and FQNEAQ. The CDR3 nucleotides are TGTGCCAGCAGAGCAGCGGGGGGCTCCTACGAGCAGTACTTC. Its protein product is CASRAAGGSYEQYF. Full variable domain (rest looked up from reference TRBV7-8 and TRBJ2-7): GAGVSQSPRYKVAKRGQDVALRCDPISGHVSLFWYQQALGQGPEFLTYFQNEAQLDKSGLPSDRFFAERPEGSVSTLKIQRTQQEDSAVYLCASRAAGGSYEQYFGPGTRLTVT.

This clone was counted once. V gene TRBV4-3 combines with J gene TRBJ2-3; D is unclear. The CDR3 spans 15 residues. V lost 0 bases and J lost 0, with 7 bases in between. In germline, CDR1 is LGHNA, CDR2 YSLEER. CDR3 nucleotide sequence: TGCGCCAGCAGCCAAGATAGAATAAGCACAGATACGCAGTATTTT. Its protein is CASSQDRISTDTQYF.

The rearrangement joins TRBV6-5 to TRBJ2-2; TRBD2 agrees at 10 bases. The germline V gene encodes CDR1 MNHEY and CDR2 SVGAGI. The V segment lost 6 bases and the J segment 5 bases; nucleotides outside the gene matches: 3. This CDR3 comprises 14 residues. CDR3 bases: TGTGCCAGCAGAGAGGGACTAGCGACCGGGGAGCTGTTTTTT. Translating it yields CASREGLATGELFF.

The V gene is TRBV6-1, the J gene TRBJ2-1; D perhaps matches TRBD2 (7 bases). The V gene lost 0 bases and the J gene lost 5 bases, with 8 bases spanning the gap. The germline V gene encodes CDR1 MNHNS and CDR2 SASEGT. This CDR3 is built from 14 residues. In DNA form, the CDR3 reads TGTGCCAGCAGTGAAGCGGGGGGGCACAATGAGCAGTTCTTC. Amino acids: CASSEAGGHNEQFF.

This chain links TRBV28 with TRBJ1-5, with D unclear. This CDR3 is built from 16 residues. Germline CDR1 reads MDHEN; CDR2 reads SYDVKM. Trimming left V 3 bases short and J 7 bases short, with 19 bases between. CDR3 nucleotide sequence: TGTGCCAGCAGTTTCAACCGATATCCCAACTTGCAGCCCCAGCATTTT. The encoded protein is CASSFNRYPNLQPQHF.